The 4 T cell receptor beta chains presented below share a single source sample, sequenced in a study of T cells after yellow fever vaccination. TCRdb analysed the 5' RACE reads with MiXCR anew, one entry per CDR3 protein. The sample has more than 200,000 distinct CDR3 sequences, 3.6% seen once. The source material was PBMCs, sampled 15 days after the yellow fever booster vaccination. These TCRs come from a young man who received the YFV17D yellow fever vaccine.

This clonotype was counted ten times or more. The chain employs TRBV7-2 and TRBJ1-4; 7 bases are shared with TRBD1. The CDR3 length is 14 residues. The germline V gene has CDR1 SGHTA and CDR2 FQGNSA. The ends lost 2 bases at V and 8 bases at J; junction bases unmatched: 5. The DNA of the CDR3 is TGTGCCAGCAGCTTACGCCCAGGGGGGGAAAAACTGTTTTTT. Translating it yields CASSLRPGGEKLFF.

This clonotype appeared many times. The CDR3 bases are TGTGCCAGCAGCAATCATATCTCGTTGACGGTGGATGGCAATGAGCAGTTCTTC. Amino acid sequence: CASSNHISLTVDGNEQFF. The chain couples TRBV21-1 to TRBJ2-1. TRBV21-1 is a pseudogene locus. The length of the CDR3 is 18 residues.

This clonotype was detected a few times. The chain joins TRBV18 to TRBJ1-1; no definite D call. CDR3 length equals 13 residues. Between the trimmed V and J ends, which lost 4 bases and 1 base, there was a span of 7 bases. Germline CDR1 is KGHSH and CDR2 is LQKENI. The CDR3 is CASSRLGNTEAFF. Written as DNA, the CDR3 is TGTGCCAGCTCACGATTGGGGAACACTGAAGCTTTCTTT.

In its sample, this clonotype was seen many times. The CDR3 loop is CASSAEEDQPQHF. In DNA, the CDR3 is TGTGCCAGCAGTGCCGAAGAGGATCAGCCCCAGCATTTT. This chain links TRBV6-4 with TRBJ1-5, with D unclear. The length of the CDR3 is 13 residues. V was cut by 4 bases and J by 5 bases, with 9 bases left in between. From germline, CDR1 is MRHNA and CDR2 SNTAGT.